Sequencing of this TCR beta chain was carried out in a study of metastatic and nonmetastatic thyroid tumors. This clone has at least ten counts. Germline V lookup: CDR1 LGHNA, CDR2 YSLEER. The V and J ends lost 1 base and 7 bases, in that order; junction bases with no gene match: 19. The length of the CDR3 is 20 residues. TCRdb re-called the PCR reads through MiXCR. The sample lists 15,000 to 20,000 clones; about 28% were seen once. No treatment had been given to any patient before thyroid surgery. The sequence was collected from a female donor with papillary thyroid cancer or a benign thyroid nodule (not recorded which). Some clones in this sample may be carry-over from other donors' samples. Sequenced: tumor tissue. The chain recombines TRBV4-3 with TRBJ2-2, with TRBD1 identical over 9 bases. The chain's CDR3 is CASSQVMGTGLIGLSGELFF. Written as DNA, the CDR3 is TGCGCCAGCAGCCAAGTAATGGGGACAGGGCTAATAGGGTTGAGCGGGGAGCTGTTTTTT.